This record looks at one T cell receptor (beta chain) sequence and its context. What it recognizes is unknown. This entry is derived from a study of PD-L1 blockade in urothelial cancer. Background on the study: It was at 3 weeks (second dose) and 6 weeks after treatment start that blood was analyzed. Blood samples had a median of roughly 140,000 T cells, 80,000 to 85,000 unique TCRs, and clonality around 0.08. Points from the study as a whole: Pretreatment TCR clonality in blood under the median foretold superior survival.

Clones were read by immunoSEQ multiplex PCR, and TCRdb kept only the in-frame ones, dropping some. This repertoire shows more than 90,000 clones, 91% found once; its top ten account for under 5%. Indicated time point: peripheral blood 6 weeks after treatment start. Germline-derived CDR1 and CDR2 are SNHLY and FYNNEI. This CDR3 is built from 14 residues. Trimming stripped 2 bases from V and 4 bases from J, with 10 bases between. This sequence was found in a man between 60 and 70 years old with urothelial cancer. Sequencing was performed on PBMCs, taken around atezolizumab (anti-PD-L1) treatment. This chain links TRBV2 with TRBJ2-3; possibly TRBD2 for D (6 bases). The CDR3: CASSELRGADTQYF. Here the CDR3 DNA reads TGTGCCAGCAGTGAACTGCGCGGGGCAGATACGCAGTATTTT.